This note documents a single T cell receptor (beta chain) sequence. These data belong to a study of blood T cell repertoires in COVID-19. Overall study: Acute and convalescent COVID-19 samples came from the United States, Italy and Spain. PBMCs, B-cell-depleted T cells, or T cells were the source of the cDNA or gDNA that made up the material.

Original methodology: Amplification of reference gene primers provided the estimated nucleated cell counts. Sequenced by immunoSEQ multiplex PCR; TCRdb stores in-frame clones only, minus some. The V and J calls and the clone size are those of that table, but D and trimming were determined from the DNA. The sample gives approximately 500,000 clones, approximately 83% of which show up once; 3% to 4% is in the top ten. V lost 2 bases and J lost 8; bases outside the gene matches: 11. From germline, CDR1 is GTSNPN and CDR2 SVGIG (reference sequence). This CDR3 region has 14 residues. The receptor was isolated from a human donor in a cohort sampled during active COVID-19. The genes are TRBV30 and TRBJ1-2; TRBD1 agrees at 7 bases. Sequenced input: peripheral blood. CDR3: CAWSRFEGGEGYTF. In nucleotides, the CDR3 is TGTGCCTGGAGTCGATTCGAAGGGGGCGAAGGCTACACCTTC.